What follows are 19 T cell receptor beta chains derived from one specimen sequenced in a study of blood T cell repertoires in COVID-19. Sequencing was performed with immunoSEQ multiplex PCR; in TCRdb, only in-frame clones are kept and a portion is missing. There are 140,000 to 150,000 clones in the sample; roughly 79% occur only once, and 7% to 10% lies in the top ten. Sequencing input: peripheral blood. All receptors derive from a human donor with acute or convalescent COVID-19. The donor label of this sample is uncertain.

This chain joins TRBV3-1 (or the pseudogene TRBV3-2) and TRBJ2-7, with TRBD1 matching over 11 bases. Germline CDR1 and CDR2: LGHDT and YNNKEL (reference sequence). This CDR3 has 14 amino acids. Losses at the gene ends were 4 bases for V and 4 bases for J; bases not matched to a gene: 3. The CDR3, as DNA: TGTGCCAGCAGCCGCGGGACAGGGGGTTACGAGCAGTACTTC. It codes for CASSRGTGGYEQYF.

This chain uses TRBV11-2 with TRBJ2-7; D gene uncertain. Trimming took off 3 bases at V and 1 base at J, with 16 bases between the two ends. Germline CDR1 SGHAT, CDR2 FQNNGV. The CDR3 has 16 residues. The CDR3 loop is CASSFSGTETSYEQYV. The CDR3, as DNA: TGTGCCAGCAGCTTCTCCGGCACCGAGACTTCCTACGAGCAGTACGTC.

CDR3 coding DNA: TGTGCCAGCGCCACCGATAATTCACCCCTCCACTTT. This sequence encodes CASATDNSPLHF. The rearrangement uses TRBV7-9 and TRBJ1-6; D unclear. The CDR3 totals 12 residues. Germline CDR1 SEHNR, CDR2 FQNEAQ (reference sequence). The V gene lost 8 bases and the J gene lost 5 bases, with 7 bases spanning the gap.

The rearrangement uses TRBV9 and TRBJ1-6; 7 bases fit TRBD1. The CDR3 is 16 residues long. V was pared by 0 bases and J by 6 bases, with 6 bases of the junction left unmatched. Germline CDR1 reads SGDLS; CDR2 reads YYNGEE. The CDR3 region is CASSVAGRQGNSPLHF. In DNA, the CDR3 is TGTGCCAGCAGCGTAGCCGGCCGACAGGGTAATTCACCCCTCCACTTT. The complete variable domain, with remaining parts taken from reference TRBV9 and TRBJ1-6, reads DSGVTQTPKHLITATGQRVTLRCSPRSGDLSVYWYQQSLDQGLQFLIQYYNGEERAKGNILERFSAQQFPDLHSELNLSSLELGDSALYFCASSVAGRQGNSPLHFGNGTRLTVT.

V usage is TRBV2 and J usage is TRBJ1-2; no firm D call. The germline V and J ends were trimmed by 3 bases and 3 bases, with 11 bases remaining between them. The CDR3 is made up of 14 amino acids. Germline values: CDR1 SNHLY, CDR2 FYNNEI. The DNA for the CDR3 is TGTGCCAGCAGTGATGGGGAGGTGGACTATGGCTACACCTTC. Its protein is CASSDGEVDYGYTF.

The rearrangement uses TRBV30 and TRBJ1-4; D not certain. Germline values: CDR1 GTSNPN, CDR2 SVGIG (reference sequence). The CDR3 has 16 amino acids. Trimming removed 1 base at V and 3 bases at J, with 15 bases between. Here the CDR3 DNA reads TGTGCCTGGAGTGGACCGGTCCCGGACTCTAATGAAAAACTGTTTTTT. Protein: CAWSGPVPDSNEKLFF.

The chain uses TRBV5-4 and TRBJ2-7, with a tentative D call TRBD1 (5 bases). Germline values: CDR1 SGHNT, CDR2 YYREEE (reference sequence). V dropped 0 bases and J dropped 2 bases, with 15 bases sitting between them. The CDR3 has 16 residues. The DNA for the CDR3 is TGTGCCAGCAGCTTGGAAACGCACAGGCGGCCCTACGAGCAGTACTTC. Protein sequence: CASSLETHRRPYEQYF.

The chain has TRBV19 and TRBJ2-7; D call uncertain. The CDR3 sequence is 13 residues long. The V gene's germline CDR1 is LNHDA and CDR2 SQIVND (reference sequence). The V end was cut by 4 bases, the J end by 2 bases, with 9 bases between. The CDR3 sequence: CASSKRETYEQYF. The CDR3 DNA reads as TGTGCCAGTAGTAAGAGAGAGACCTACGAGCAGTACTTC.

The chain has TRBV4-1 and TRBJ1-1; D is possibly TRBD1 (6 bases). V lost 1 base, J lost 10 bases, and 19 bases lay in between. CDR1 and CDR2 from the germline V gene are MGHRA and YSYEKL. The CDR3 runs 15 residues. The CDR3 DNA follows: TGCGCCAGCAGCCAAGGAGGCGGGGGGGGCGGAAGAGCTTTCTTT. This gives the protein CASSQGGGGGGRAFF.

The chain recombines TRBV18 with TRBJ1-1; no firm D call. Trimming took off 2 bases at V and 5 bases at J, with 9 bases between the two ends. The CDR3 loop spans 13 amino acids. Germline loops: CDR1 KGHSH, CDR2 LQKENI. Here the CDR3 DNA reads TGTGCCAGCTCACCAAAAGGAGAAACTGAAGCTTTCTTT. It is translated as CASSPKGETEAFF.

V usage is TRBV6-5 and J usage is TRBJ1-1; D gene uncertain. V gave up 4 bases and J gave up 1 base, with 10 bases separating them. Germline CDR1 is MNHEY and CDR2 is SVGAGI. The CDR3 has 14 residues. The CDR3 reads CASSSAGGNTEAFF. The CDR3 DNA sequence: TGTGCCAGCAGTTCAGCCGGAGGGAACACTGAAGCTTTCTTT.

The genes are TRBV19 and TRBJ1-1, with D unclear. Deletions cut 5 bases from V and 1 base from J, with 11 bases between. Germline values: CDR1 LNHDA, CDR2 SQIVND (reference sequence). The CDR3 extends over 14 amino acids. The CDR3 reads CASSAAGPNTEAFF. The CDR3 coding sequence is TGTGCCAGTAGTGCCGCGGGCCCGAACACTGAAGCTTTCTTT.

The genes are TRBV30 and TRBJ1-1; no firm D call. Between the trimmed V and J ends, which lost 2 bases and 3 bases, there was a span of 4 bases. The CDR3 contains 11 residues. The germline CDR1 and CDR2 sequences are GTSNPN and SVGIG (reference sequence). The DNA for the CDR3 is TGTGCCTGGAGTAGCTACACTGAAGCTTTCTTT. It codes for CAWSSYTEAFF.

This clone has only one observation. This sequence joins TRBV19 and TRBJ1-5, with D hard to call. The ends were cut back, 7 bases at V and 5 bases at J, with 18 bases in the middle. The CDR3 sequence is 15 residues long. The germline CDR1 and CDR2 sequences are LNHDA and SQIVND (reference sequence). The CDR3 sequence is CASKGRNRFDQPQHF. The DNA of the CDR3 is TGTGCCAGTAAAGGCAGGAACCGTTTCGATCAGCCCCAGCATTTT.

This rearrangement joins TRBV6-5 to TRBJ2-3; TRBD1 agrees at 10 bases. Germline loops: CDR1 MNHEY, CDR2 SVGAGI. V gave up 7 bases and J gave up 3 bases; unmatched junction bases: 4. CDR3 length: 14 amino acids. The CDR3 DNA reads TGTGCCAGCATCCGGACAGGGGGGACAGATACGCAGTATTTT. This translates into CASIRTGGTDTQYF.

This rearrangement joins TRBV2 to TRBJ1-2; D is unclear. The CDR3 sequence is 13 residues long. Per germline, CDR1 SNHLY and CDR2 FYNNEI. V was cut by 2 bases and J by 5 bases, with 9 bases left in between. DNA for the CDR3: TGTGCCAGCAGTGAATCCCAGGATTATGGCTACACCTTC. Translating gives CASSESQDYGYTF.

Written as DNA, the CDR3 is TGTGCCTGGAGCCAGTCAGGGGTTCAGCCCCAGCATTTT. Translating gives CAWSQSGVQPQHF. This chain joins TRBV30 and TRBJ1-5, with D possibly being TRBD1 (6 bases). Germline V gene data show CDR1 as GTSNPN and CDR2 as SVGIG (reference sequence). Between the trimmed V and J ends, which lost 3 bases and 6 bases, there was a span of 12 bases. This CDR3 is 13 amino acids long.

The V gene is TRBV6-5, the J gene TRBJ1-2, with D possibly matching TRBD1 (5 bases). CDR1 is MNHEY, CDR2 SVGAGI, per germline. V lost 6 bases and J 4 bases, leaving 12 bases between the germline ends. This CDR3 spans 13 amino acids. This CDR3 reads CASRGLNSYGYTF. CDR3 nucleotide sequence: TGTGCCAGCAGGGGACTTAACTCCTATGGCTACACCTTC.

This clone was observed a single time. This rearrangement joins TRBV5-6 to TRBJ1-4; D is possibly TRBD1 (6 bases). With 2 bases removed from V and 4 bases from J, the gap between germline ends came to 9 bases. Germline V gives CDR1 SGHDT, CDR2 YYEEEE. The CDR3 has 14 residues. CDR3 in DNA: TGTGCCAGCAGCTTACAGGGCTTTAATGAAAAACTGTTTTTT. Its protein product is CASSLQGFNEKLFF.